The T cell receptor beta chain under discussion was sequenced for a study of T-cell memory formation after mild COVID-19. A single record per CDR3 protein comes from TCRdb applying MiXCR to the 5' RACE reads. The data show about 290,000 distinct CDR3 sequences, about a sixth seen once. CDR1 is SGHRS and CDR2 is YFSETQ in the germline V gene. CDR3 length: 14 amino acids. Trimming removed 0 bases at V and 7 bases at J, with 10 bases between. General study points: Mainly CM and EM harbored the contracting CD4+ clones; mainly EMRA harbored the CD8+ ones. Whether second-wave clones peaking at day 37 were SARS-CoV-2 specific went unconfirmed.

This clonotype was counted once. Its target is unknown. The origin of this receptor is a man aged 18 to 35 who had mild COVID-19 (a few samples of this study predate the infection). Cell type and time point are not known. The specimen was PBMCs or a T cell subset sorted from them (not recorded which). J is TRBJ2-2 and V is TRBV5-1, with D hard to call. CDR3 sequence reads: CASSLVHPGGELFF. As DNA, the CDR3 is TGCGCCAGCAGCTTGGTCCATCCCGGCGGGGAGCTGTTTTTT.